The 6 T cell receptor beta chains presented below share a single source sample, sequenced in a study of cytomegalovirus exposure and HLA in healthy donors. PCR involved 60 Vbeta and 13 Jbeta primers. TCRdb keeps only in-frame clones here, not all; method: immunoSEQ multiplex PCR. The sample has about 92,000 clones, roughly 71% seen once. Source material: PBMCs. The receptors stem from a woman under 30 in good health and CMV-seropositive.

The chain has TRBV7-9 and TRBJ2-7; D perhaps matches TRBD2 (5 bases). This CDR3 spans 15 amino acids. Per the germline V gene, CDR1 is SEHNR and CDR2 is FQNEAQ (reference sequence). Trimming left V 6 bases short and J 6 bases short, with 21 bases between. The CDR3: CASSPKTWRPGEQYF. The CDR3 DNA reads TGTGCCAGCAGTCCAAAAACGTGGAGGCCAGGCGAGCAGTACTTC.

This clone came up once. CDR3 DNA sequence: TGCGCCAGCAGTAGGAGCACGGCGGAAGATACGCAGTATTTT. Translating it yields CASSRSTAEDTQYF. V is TRBV5-1 and J is TRBJ2-3; the D is unclear. This CDR3 has 14 amino acids. Germline V gives CDR1 SGHRS, CDR2 YFSETQ. V dropped 5 bases and J dropped 5 bases, with 15 bases sitting between them.

The chain is built from TRBV18 and TRBJ2-1; the D gene is possibly TRBD2 (6 bases). V dropped 3 bases and J dropped 7 bases, with 13 bases sitting between them. This CDR3 spans 14 amino acids. Germline V gene lookup returns CDR1 KGHSH and CDR2 LQKENI. CDR3 amino acids: CASSPFLEGNEQFF. The CDR3 nucleotides are TGTGCCAGCTCACCCTTCCTGGAGGGGAATGAGCAGTTCTTC.

This clone was seen a few times. This chain uses TRBV5-1 with TRBJ2-7; 10 nucleotides agree with TRBD2. Germline V gene sequence: CDR1 SGHRS, CDR2 YFSETQ. The J segment lost 3 bases and the V segment lost 4 bases, leaving 7 bases of the junction unmatched. This CDR3 region has 15 residues. The CDR3 DNA reads TGCGCCAGCAGCCAACTAGCGGGGCAAAGCTACGAGCAGTACTTC. Translated, it gives CASSQLAGQSYEQYF.

The CDR3 loop is CASSLNGLMNTEAFF. DNA for the CDR3: TGTGCCAGCAGCTTAAATGGACTCATGAACACTGAAGCTTTCTTT. The genes are TRBV7-3 and TRBJ1-1; D gene unclear. CDR1 and CDR2 (germline): SGHTA, FQGTGA. The CDR3 totals 15 residues. With 1 base removed from V and 0 bases from J, the gap between germline ends came to 9 bases. The full variable domain, rest sourced from reference TRBV7-3 and TRBJ1-1, is GAGVSQTPSNKVTEKGKYVELRCDPISGHTALYWYRQSLGQGPEFLIYFQGTGAADDSGLPNDRFFAVRPEGSVSTLKIQRTERGDSAVYLCASSLNGLMNTEAFFGQGTRLTVV.

The V gene is TRBV7-9, the J gene TRBJ2-6; possibly TRBD1 for D (6 bases). This CDR3 contains 16 residues. Germline CDR1 reads SEHNR; CDR2 reads FQNEAQ (reference sequence). Trimming left V 0 bases short and J 3 bases short, with 9 bases between. The CDR3 DNA reads as TGTGCCAGCAGCTTAGCGGACAGCCTTGGGGCCAACGTCCTGACTTTC. This codes for CASSLADSLGANVLTF.